This T cell receptor beta chain was captured by sequencing in a study of tissue T cells after allogeneic stem cell transplantation. About the study: Of the grafts for graft-versus-host disease patients, four were unmodified and three CD34-selected.

Germline V gives CDR1 SGHDN, CDR2 FVKESK. The CDR3 is 11 residues long. Trimming shortened V by 5 bases and J by 8 bases, and 7 bases separated the two germline ends. With respect to this clone: The antigen is not known.

Study findings and constraints: Shared clones across patients were few; motif clustering revealed tissue-specific shared signatures.

Adult allogeneic hematopoietic cell transplant recipients with steroid-refractory graft-versus-host disease were prospectively enrolled for research autopsy. Measured with immunoSEQ multiplex PCR; TCRdb has only the in-frame clones, and not every one. The profile shows about 3,100 clones, 55% to 70% of them singletons. This receptor was obtained from a male patient at least 60 years old with steroid-refractory graft-versus-host disease after an allogeneic stem cell transplant. The graft donor may have contributed some T cells. The chain is built from TRBV14 and TRBJ2-4, with D hard to call. The sample here was jejunal tissue, taken at autopsy. The CDR3 loop is CASSGGDIQYF. In DNA, the CDR3 is TGTGCCAGCAGCGGTGGAGACATTCAGTACTTC. The variable domain in full, completed from reference TRBV14 and TRBJ2-4, reads EAGVTQFPSHSVIEKGQTVTLRCDPISGHDNLYWYRRVMGKEIKFLLHFVKESKQDESGMPNNRFLAERTGGTYSTLKVQPAELEDSGVYFCASSGGDIQYFGAGTRLSVL.